This TCR delta chain was sequenced during a study of gamma-delta T cells after stem cell transplantation. TCRdb redid clone calling on the RT-PCR reads using CATT. Of 4,000 to 6,000 delta-chain clones in the sample, 1.5% to 2% were seen once. The CDR3 sequence is 15 residues long. Germline assignment: CDR1 GEAIGNYY and CDR2 EKD. V lost 6 bases and J lost 5; bases outside the gene matches: 12. The sample consisted of gamma-delta T cells. The V call is TRDV2, the J call TRDJ1, with 9 positions matching TRDD3. This TCR derives from a human donor. It is not recorded whose cells these are; they may come from a transplant donor. In DNA, the CDR3 is TGTGCCTGTTATTCGATTACTGGGGGACCAGATAAACTCATCTTT. Translation: CACYSITGGPDKLIF.